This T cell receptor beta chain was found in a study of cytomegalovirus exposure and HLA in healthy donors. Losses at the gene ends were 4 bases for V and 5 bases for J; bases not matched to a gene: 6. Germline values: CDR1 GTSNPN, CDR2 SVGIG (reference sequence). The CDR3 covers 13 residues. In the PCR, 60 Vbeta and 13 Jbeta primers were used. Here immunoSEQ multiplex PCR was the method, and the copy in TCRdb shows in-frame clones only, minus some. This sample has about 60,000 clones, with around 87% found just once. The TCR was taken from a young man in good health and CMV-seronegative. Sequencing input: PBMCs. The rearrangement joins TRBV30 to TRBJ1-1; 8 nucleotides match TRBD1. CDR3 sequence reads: CAWNGQGWTEAFF. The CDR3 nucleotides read TGTGCCTGGAACGGACAGGGATGGACTGAAGCTTTCTTT.